A selection of T cell receptor beta chains follows, all from one sample in a study of brain T cells in children with intractable seizures. Clones were read by immunoSEQ multiplex PCR, and TCRdb kept only the in-frame ones, dropping some. This repertoire shows about 350,000 clones, about 93% found once; its top ten account for 5% to 7%. Here the sequenced sample was peripheral blood, taken 4 to 6 months after surgery. The receptors come from a boy younger than two with tuberous sclerosis and intractable seizures. CDR3s include the opening cysteine and the closing phenylalanine or tryptophan. Each record gives: clone size, V gene, J gene, D gene, CDR3 protein, CDR3 DNA. D genes are given only for firm matches. Clone size is given for some rows only: seen once, a few or many times, or a class if the clone is expanded.

.	TRBV4-1	TRBJ2-2	TRBD2	CASSPGTSSTGELFF	TGCGCCAGCAGCCCCGGGACTAGCTCCACCGGGGAGCTGTTTTTT
.	TRBV29-1	TRBJ1-2	TRBD1	CSVTTGEVRYGYTF	TGCAGCGTTACCACAGGGGAGGTTCGCTATGGCTACACCTTC
.	TRBV19	TRBJ2-1	TRBD2	CAIPFPRLAGEADNEQFF	TGTGCCATCCCTTTTCCGAGACTAGCGGGAGAGGCGGACAATGAGCAGTTCTTC
.	TRBV13	TRBJ2-1	.	CASSQTDEQFF	TGTGCCAGCAGCCAGACGGATGAGCAGTTCTTC
.	TRBV5-1	TRBJ1-1	.	CASSLIPPAEAFF	TGCGCCAGCAGCTTGATACCGCCGGCTGAAGCTTTCTTT
.	TRBV13	TRBJ1-2	TRBD1	CASSLENGGQGNNGYTF	TGTGCCAGCAGCCTCGAGAACGGAGGACAGGGAAATAATGGCTACACCTTC
.	TRBV19	TRBJ1-3	.	CASSISSGNTIYF	TGTGCCAGTAGTATCAGTTCTGGAAACACCATATATTTT
.	TRBV9	TRBJ1-2	.	CASSVGYRGPYGYTF	TGTGCCAGCAGCGTAGGCTATCGGGGGCCCTATGGCTACACCTTC
.	TRBV4-1	TRBJ2-6	TRBD1	CASSPQGQGAFGANVLTF	TGCGCCAGCAGCCCACAGGGACAGGGCGCGTTTGGGGCCAACGTCCTGACTTTC
few	TRBV5-8	TRBJ1-2	.	CASSARNSAGGYTF	TGTGCCAGCAGCGCCAGGAATTCGGCCGGTGGCTACACCTTC
.	TRBV24-1	TRBJ2-2	TRBD2	CATSDPLAVPYTGELFF	TGTGCCACCAGTGATCCCCTAGCGGTACCCTACACCGGGGAGCTGTTTTTT
.	TRBV4-1	TRBJ2-7	TRBD2	CASSQARTSESYEQYF	TGCGCCAGCAGCCAAGCCCGGACTAGCGAAAGCTACGAGCAGTACTTC
.	TRBV13	TRBJ1-2	.	CASSLVAGSQFDYGYTF	TGTGCCAGCAGCTTAGTCGCAGGGTCCCAGTTCGACTATGGCTACACCTTC
.	TRBV11-2	TRBJ1-2	.	CASSQDEGRGGYTF	TGTGCCAGCAGCCAGGATGAGGGGCGCGGTGGCTACACCTTC
.	TRBV6-6	TRBJ1-5	TRBD1	CASSLTGESNQPQHF	TGTGCCAGCAGCCTTACAGGGGAGAGCAATCAGCCCCAGCATTTT
.	TRBV19	TRBJ2-1	.	CASSISRPFPNEQFF	TGTGCCAGTAGTATAAGCCGCCCCTTTCCGAATGAGCAGTTCTTC
.	TRBV5-8	TRBJ1-6	.	CASSLDAAGYSPLHF	TGTGCCAGCAGCTTGGATGCGGCTGGGTATTCACCCCTCCACTTT
.	TRBV7-9	TRBJ1-2	TRBD1	CASSPWGQTGYTF	TGTGCCAGCAGCCCTTGGGGACAGACTGGCTACACCTTC
.	TRBV5-5	TRBJ1-2	TRBD1	CASSPMNRDRVLPGYGYTF	TGTGCCAGCAGCCCGATGAACCGGGACAGGGTCCTCCCAGGCTATGGCTACACCTTC
.	TRBV7-9	TRBJ1-1	.	CASSLGGAEAFF	TGTGCCAGCAGCTTAGGCGGCGCGGAAGCTTTCTTT
.	TRBV5-4	TRBJ2-2	.	CASSLIAGTNTGELFF	TGTGCCAGCAGCTTGATTGCCGGGACGAACACCGGGGAGCTGTTTTTT
once	TRBV19	TRBJ2-5	TRBD2	CASSIVSSGSRETQYF	TGTGCCAGTAGTATAGTTTCTAGCGGGAGTAGGGAGACCCAGTACTTC
once	TRBV15	TRBJ1-2	.	CATSDSRHLSPRSGGYTF	TGTGCCACCAGCGATAGCCGACACCTCTCGCCCCGATCGGGTGGCTACACCTTC
.	TRBV30	TRBJ2-5	.	CAWSSGTQYF	TGTGCCTGGAGTTCGGGAACCCAGTACTTC
.	TRBV5-1	TRBJ1-4	.	CASSWQDGLNEKLFF	TGCGCCAGCAGCTGGCAGGACGGACTTAATGAAAAACTGTTTTTT
.	TRBV11-3	TRBJ2-2	.	CASSLGRRNTGELFF	TGTGCCAGCAGCTTAGGTCGGCGGAACACCGGGGAGCTGTTTTTT
.	TRBV27	TRBJ1-6	.	CASSLHTRIKDSPLHF	TGTGCCAGCAGTCTCCATACCAGGATAAAGGATTCACCCCTCCACTTT
.	TRBV6-5	TRBJ2-6	.	CATWLSGANVLTF	TGTGCCACCTGGCTTTCTGGGGCCAACGTCCTGACTTTC